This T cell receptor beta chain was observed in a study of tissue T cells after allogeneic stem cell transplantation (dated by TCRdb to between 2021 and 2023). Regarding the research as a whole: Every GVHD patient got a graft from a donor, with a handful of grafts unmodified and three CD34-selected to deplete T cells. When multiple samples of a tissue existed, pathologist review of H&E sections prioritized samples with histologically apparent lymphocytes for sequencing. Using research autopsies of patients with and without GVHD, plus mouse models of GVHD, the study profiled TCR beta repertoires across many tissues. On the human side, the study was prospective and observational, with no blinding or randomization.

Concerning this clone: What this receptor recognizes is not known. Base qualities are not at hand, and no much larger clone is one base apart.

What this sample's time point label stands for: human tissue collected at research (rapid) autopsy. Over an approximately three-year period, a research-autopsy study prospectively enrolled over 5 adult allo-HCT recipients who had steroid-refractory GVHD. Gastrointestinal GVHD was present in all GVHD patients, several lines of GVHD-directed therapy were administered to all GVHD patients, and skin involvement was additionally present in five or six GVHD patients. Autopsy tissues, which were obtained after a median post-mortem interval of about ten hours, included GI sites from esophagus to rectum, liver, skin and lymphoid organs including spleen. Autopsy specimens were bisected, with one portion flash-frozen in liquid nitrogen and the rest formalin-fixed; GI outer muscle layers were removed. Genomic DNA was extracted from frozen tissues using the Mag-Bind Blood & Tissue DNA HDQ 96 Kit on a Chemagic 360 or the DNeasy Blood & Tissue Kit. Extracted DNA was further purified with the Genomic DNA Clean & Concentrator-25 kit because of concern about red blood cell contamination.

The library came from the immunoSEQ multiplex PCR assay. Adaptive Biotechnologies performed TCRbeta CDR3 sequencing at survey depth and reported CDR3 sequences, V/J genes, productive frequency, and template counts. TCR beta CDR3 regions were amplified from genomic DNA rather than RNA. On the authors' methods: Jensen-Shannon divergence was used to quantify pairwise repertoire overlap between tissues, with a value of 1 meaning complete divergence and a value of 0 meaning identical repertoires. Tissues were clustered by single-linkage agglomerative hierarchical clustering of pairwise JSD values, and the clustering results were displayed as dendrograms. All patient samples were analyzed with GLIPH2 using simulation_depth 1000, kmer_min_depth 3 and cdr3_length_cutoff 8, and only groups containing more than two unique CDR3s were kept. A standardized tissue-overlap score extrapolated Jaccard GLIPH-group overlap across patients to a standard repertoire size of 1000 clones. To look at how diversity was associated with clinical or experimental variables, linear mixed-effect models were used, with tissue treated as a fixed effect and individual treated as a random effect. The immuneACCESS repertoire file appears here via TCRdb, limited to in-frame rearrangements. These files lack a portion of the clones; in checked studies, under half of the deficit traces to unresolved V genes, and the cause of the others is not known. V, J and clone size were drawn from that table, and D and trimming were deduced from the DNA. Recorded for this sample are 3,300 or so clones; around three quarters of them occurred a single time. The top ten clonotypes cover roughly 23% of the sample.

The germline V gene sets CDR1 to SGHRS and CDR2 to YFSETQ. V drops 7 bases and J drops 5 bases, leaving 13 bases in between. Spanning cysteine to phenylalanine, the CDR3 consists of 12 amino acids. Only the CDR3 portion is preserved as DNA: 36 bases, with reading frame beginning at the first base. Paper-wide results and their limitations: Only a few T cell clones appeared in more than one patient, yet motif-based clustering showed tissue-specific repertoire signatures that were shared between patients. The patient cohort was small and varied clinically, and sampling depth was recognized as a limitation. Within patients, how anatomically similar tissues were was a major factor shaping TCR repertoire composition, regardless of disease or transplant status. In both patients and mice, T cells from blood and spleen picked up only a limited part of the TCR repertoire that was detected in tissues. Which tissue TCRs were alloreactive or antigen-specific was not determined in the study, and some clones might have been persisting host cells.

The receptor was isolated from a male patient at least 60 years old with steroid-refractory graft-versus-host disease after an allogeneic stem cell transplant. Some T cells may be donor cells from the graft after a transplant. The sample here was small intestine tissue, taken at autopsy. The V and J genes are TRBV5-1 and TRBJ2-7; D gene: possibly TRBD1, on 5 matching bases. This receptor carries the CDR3 CASAGWFNEQYF. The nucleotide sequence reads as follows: TGCGCCAGCGCAGGGTGGTTCAACGAGCAGTACTTC. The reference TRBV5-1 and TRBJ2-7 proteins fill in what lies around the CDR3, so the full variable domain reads KAGVTQTPRYLIKTRGQQVTLSCSPISGHRSVSWYQQTPGQGLQFLFEYFSETQRNKGNFPGRFSGRQFSNSRSEMNVSTLELGDSALYLCASAGWFNEQYFGPGTRLTVT.